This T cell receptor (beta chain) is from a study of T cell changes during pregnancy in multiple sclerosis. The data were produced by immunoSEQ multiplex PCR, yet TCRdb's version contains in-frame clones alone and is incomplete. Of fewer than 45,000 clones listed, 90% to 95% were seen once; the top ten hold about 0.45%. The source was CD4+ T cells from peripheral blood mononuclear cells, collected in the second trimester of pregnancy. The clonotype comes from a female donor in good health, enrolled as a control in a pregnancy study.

The DNA of the CDR3 is TGCGCCAGCAGCCCCCCAGGGGGAGTGTATGGCTACACCTTC. It translates to CASSPPGGVYGYTF. The V gene is TRBV5-1, the J gene TRBJ1-2; TRBD1 matches at 7 bases. The trim removed 4 bases at V and 5 bases at J, leaving 8 bases unmatched. Germline V gene sequence: CDR1 SGHRS, CDR2 YFSETQ. The CDR3 is made up of 14 amino acids.